This T cell receptor beta chain comes out of a study of CD8+CD57+ T cells in acquired aplastic anemia. This clonotype appeared a few times. The study profiled TCR beta VDJ and CDR3 using genomic DNA as template. TCRdb re-called the reads through MiXCR, storing one row per CDR3 protein. The sample lists about 190,000 distinct CDR3 sequences, 50% to 75% occurring once. J was trimmed by 8 bases and V by 3 bases; bases with no gene match: 5. Germline lookup yields CDR1 SGHVS and CDR2 FNYEAQ. This CDR3 is 13 amino acids long. This receptor was identified in a human donor with severe aplastic anemia or a healthy control (not recorded which). The chain recombines TRBV7-6 with TRBJ2-3; 7 nucleotides match TRBD1. The sequenced sample was sorted CD4+, CD8+, or CD8+CD57+ T cells (not recorded which) from PBMCs. The CDR3 nucleotides read TGTGCCAGCAGCTTGGGCTCAGGGGGTACGCAGTATTTT. Translating gives CASSLGSGGTQYF.